This T cell receptor (beta chain) was found in a study of blood T cells in healthy people across ages. With a J-beta primer mix and a sample-barcoded 5' primer, a second PCR ran 7 to 11 cycles. One entry per CDR3 protein results from TCRdb running MiXCR on the 5' RACE reads. The sample lists 890,000 or so distinct CDR3 sequences, around 62% occurring once. Study-wide findings and caveats: CMV status of donors was not determined, possibly confounding expanded clonotype changes.

Each sample gave at least 6 million isolated PBMCs. This clonotype was seen once. The target antigen is unknown. This receptor was obtained from a young man in good health. Source material: blood.

The chain's CDR3 is CASSFSGQGVYNEQFF. The DNA for the CDR3 is TGTGCCAGCAGCTTCTCCGGCCAGGGCGTGTACAATGAGCAGTTCTTC. The chain links TRBV13 to TRBJ2-1, with TRBD1 as a possible D gene (5 bases). V was clipped by 3 bases and J by 4 bases, with 16 bases between them. The CDR3 sequence is 16 residues long. Germline assignment: CDR1 PRHDT and CDR2 FYEKMQ (reference sequence).